These T cell receptor beta chains were read from a single sample in a study of blood T cell repertoires in COVID-19. Profiling relied on immunoSEQ multiplex PCR, and the TCRdb table lists in-frame clones only, not all of them. The data hold roughly 380,000 clones, with over 75% observed a single time. Sequencing used peripheral blood. The receptors originated from a woman in her thirties or forties with COVID-19, enrolled during active disease. Each CDR3 is given with its conserved first and last residue. Each record gives: CDR3 length, clone size, D gene, V gene, J gene, CDR3 DNA, CDR3 protein. A D gene is named only where the DNA matches it firmly. Size tells how often a clone was seen (once, few, many) or the class of an expanded clone, and some rows leave it out.

15	-	-	TRBV28	TRBJ2-3	TGTGCCAGCAGTGGACTGATACCCAGCACAGATACGCAGTATTTT	CASSGLIPSTDTQYF
14	-	TRBD1	TRBV28	TRBJ1-1	TGTGCCAGCACTTCGGACAGGACCCTGGGCGAAGCTTTCTTT	CASTSDRTLGEAFF
13	once	-	TRBV28	TRBJ2-7	TGTGCCAGCAGTAATACTAGTCCTTTGGAGCAGTACTTC	CASSNTSPLEQYF
17	-	TRBD1	TRBV11-2	TRBJ2-1	TGTGCCAGCAGCCGCCGACCGGGACAGGGGGATAACAATGAGCAGTTCTTC	CASSRRPGQGDNNEQFF
19	-	TRBD2	TRBV5-8	TRBJ2-2	TGTGCCAGCAGCTTGAAGCCCCCGCTAGCGGGAGTGAACACCGGGGAGCTGTTTTTT	CASSLKPPLAGVNTGELFF
15	-	TRBD2	TRBV27	TRBJ2-1	TGTGCCAGCAGCCCGAGGCGGGGGGGACGCAATGAGCAGTTCTTC	CASSPRRGGRNEQFF
15	-	-	TRBV27	TRBJ1-1	TGTGCCAGCAGTTTCCGCCGACAGTACGACACTGAAGCTTTCTTT	CASSFRRQYDTEAFF
16	-	TRBD1	TRBV6-2/TRBV6-3	TRBJ2-7	TGTGCCAGCAGTGCTCCGGGACAGGGGAGGACCTACGAGCAGTACTTC	CASSAPGQGRTYEQYF
17	-	TRBD2	TRBV4-1	TRBJ2-3	TGCGCCAGCAGCCCTCAACCCCAAGCGGGGGGTCCAGATACGCAGTATTTT	CASSPQPQAGGPDTQYF
14	-	TRBD1	TRBV7-9	TRBJ2-1	TGTGCCAGCAGCCCTTGGACAGGGGCCGATGAGCAGTTCTTC	CASSPWTGADEQFF
12	-	-	TRBV27	TRBJ1-1	TGTGCCAGCAGACGGGGGAACACTGAAGCTTTCTTT	CASRRGNTEAFF
14	-	TRBD1	TRBV28	TRBJ1-4	TGTGCCAGCAGGGTGGGGACAGGGATCGAAAAACTGTTTTTT	CASRVGTGIEKLFF
16	-	TRBD1	TRBV27	TRBJ2-3	TGTGCCAGCAGTTTATACAAAGGGACAGGGGACCATACGCAGTATTTT	CASSLYKGTGDHTQYF
14	few	-	TRBV10-3	TRBJ1-2	TGTGCCATCAGTGAGTCTGATGCGGACTATGGCTACACCTTC	CAISESDADYGYTF
15	-	TRBD2	TRBV19	TRBJ2-3	TGTGCCAGTAGAAGAGCGGGAGTGGGGACAGATACGCAGTATTTT	CASRRAGVGTDTQYF
16	-	TRBD1	TRBV30	TRBJ1-5	TGTGCCTGGAGTTCTACAGGGACAGGGCGCAATCAGCCCCAGCATTTT	CAWSSTGTGRNQPQHF
14	-	-	TRBV9	TRBJ2-1	TGTGCCAGCAGCGTAGTCGGGGATTACAATGAGCAGTTCTTC	CASSVVGDYNEQFF
14	-	-	TRBV30	TRBJ2-1	TGTGCCTGGAGTGAGCTAGGGGGCTACAATGAGCAGTTCTTC	CAWSELGGYNEQFF
14	few	TRBD1	TRBV6-6	TRBJ2-7	TGTGCCAGCAATATACAGGGGATGGGCTACGAGCAGTACTTC	CASNIQGMGYEQYF
14	-	TRBD1	TRBV3-1/TRBV3-2	TRBJ2-2	TGTGCCAGCGGCAGACAGGGGGCAACCGGGGAGCTGTTTTTT	CASGRQGATGELFF
15	few	-	TRBV28	TRBJ1-5	TGTGCCAGCAGTTTCTCGGACTTCGGAGGTCAGCCCCAGCATTTT	CASSFSDFGGQPQHF
12	-	-	TRBV7-3	TRBJ2-1	TGTGCCAGCAGCCGAAGCGGGCGGGAGCAGTTCTTC	CASSRSGREQFF